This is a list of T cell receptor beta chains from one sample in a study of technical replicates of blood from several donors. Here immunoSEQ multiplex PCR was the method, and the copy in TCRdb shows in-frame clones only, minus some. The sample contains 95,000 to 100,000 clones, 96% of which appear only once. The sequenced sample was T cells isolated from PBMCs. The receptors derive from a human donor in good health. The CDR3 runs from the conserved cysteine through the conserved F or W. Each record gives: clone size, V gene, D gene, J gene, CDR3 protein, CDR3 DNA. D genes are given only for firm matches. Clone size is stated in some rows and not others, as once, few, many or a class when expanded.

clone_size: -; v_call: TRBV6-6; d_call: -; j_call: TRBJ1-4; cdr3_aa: CASSYRGTNDNEKLFF; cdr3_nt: TGTGCCAGCAGTTACCGAGGGACAAATGATAATGAAAAACTGTTTTTT
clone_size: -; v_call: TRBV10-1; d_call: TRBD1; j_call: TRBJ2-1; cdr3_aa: CASSEWTGAHNEQFF; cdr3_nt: TGCGCCAGCAGTGAATGGACAGGGGCCCACAATGAGCAGTTCTTC
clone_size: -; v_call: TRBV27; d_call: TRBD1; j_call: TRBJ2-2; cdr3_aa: CASSSTGFANTGELFF; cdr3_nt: TGTGCCAGCAGTTCGACAGGGTTCGCGAACACCGGGGAGCTGTTTTTT
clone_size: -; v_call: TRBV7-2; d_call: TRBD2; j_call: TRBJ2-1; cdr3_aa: CASSSKRWAGVNEQFF; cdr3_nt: TGTGCCAGCAGCTCCAAGAGGTGGGCGGGAGTCAATGAGCAGTTCTTC
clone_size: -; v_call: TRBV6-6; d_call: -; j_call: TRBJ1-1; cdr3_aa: CASSREGTEAFF; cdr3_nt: TGTGCCAGCAGCAGGGAAGGTACTGAAGCTTTCTTT
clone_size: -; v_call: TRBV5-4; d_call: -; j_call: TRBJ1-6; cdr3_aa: CASSTRDSPLHF; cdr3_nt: TGTGCCAGCAGCACTCGGGATTCACCCCTCCACTTT
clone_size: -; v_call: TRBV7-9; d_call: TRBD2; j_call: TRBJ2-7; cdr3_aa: CASSSGGGSYEQYF; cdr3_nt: TGTGCCAGCTCCTCCGGGGGGGGGTCCTACGAGCAGTACTTC
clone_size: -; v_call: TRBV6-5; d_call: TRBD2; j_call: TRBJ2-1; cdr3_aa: CASSRTSGVGHEQFF; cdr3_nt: TGTGCCAGCAGTAGGACTAGCGGGGTGGGCCATGAGCAGTTCTTC
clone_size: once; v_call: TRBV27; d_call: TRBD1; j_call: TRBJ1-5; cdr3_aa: CASSDGQGAVNQPQHF; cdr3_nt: TGTGCCAGCAGTGACGGACAGGGGGCGGTCAATCAGCCCCAGCATTTT
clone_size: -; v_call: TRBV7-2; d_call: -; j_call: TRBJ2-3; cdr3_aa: CASSLVGLTDTQYF; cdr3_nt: TGTGCCAGCAGCTTAGTGGGCCTCACAGATACGCAGTATTTT
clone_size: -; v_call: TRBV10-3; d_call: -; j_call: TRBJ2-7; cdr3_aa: CAISERQGGEQYF; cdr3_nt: TGTGCCATCAGTGAACGGCAGGGGGGCGAGCAGTACTTC
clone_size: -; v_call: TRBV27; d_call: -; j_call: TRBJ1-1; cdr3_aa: CASSLRGGTEAFF; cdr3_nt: TGTGCCAGCAGTTTGAGAGGGGGAACTGAAGCTTTCTTT
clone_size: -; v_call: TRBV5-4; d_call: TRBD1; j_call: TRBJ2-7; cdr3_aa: CASSSQGQGAYEQYF; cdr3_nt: TGTGCCAGCAGCTCACAAGGACAGGGGGCTTACGAGCAGTACTTC
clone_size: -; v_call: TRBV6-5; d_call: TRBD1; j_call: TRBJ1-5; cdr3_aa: CASRPTGAQPQHF; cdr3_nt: TGTGCCAGCAGGCCAACAGGGGCTCAGCCCCAGCATTTT
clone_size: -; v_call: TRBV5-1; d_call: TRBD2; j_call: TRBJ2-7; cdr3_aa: CASSLVYRGSTGTSGVFF; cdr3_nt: TGCGCCAGCAGCTTGGTTTACAGGGGATCGACCGGGACTAGCGGGGTTTTCTTC
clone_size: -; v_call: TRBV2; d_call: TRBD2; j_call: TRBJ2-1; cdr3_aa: CASSGPRGGASFNEQFF; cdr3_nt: TGTGCCAGCAGTGGCCCCCGCGGGGGGGCGTCATTCAATGAGCAGTTCTTC
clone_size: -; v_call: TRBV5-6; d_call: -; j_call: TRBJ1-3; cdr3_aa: CASSLWAPGNTIYF; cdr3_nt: TGTGCCAGCAGCTTGTGGGCACCAGGAAACACCATATATTTT
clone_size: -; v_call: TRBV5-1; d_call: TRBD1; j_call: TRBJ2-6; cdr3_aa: CASSLGGAGQDYSGANVLTF; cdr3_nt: TGCGCCAGCAGCTTGGGGGGCGCGGGACAGGACTACTCTGGGGCCAACGTCCTGACTTTC
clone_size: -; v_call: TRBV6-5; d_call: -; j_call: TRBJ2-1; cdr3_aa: CASREQDNEQFF; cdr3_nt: TGTGCCAGCAGAGAACAAGACAATGAGCAGTTCTTC
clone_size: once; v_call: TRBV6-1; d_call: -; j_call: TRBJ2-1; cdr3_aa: CASSSSGSYNEQFF; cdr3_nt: TGTGCCAGCTCTAGTTCAGGGTCCTACAATGAGCAGTTCTTC
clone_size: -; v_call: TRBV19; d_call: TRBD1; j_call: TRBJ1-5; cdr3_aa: CAITGTAGGPQHF; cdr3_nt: TGTGCCATTACCGGGACAGCCGGGGGGCCCCAGCATTTT
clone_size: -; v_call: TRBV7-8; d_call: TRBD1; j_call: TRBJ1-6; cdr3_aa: CASSRGTGGSSYNSPLHF; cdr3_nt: TGTGCCAGCAGCCGGGGGACAGGGGGTTCGTCCTATAATTCACCCCTCCACTTT
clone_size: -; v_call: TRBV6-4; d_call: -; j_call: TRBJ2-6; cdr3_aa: CASSEGGPNGANVLTF; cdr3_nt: TGTGCCAGCAGTGAAGGAGGGCCTAACGGGGCCAACGTCCTGACTTTC
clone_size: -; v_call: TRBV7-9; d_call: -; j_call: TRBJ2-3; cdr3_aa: CASSLDPLVSTDTQYF; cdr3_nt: TGTGCCAGCAGCTTAGACCCCTTAGTTAGCACAGATACGCAGTATTTT
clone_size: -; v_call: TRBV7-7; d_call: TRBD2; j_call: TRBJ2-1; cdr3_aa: CASSFASGSKNEQFF; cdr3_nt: TGTGCCAGCAGCTTCGCTAGCGGGAGTAAGAATGAGCAGTTCTTC
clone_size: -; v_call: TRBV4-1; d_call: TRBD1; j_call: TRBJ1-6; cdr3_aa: CASSQVLVRGQGLRGYNSPLHF; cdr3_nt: TGCGCCAGCAGCCAAGTGTTAGTACGGGGACAGGGGCTCCGAGGATATAATTCACCCCTCCACTTT
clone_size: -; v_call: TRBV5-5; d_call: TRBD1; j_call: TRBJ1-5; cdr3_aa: CASSRGGGTGINQPQHF; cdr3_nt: TGTGCCAGCAGCCGGGGAGGGGGGACAGGGATCAATCAGCCCCAGCATTTT
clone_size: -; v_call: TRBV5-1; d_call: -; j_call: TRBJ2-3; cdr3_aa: CASSWTWEEIPEGTQYF; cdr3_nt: TGCGCCAGCAGCTGGACCTGGGAGGAGATTCCGGAGGGTACGCAGTATTTT
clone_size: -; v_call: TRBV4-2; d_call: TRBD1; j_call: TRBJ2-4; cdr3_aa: CASSQTGEAKNIQYF; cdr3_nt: TGTGCCAGCAGCCAAACAGGGGAGGCCAAAAACATTCAGTACTTC
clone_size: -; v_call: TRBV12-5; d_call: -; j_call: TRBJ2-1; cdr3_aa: CASAVLVWGEQFF; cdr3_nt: TGTGCTAGTGCCGTACTAGTATGGGGTGAGCAGTTCTTC
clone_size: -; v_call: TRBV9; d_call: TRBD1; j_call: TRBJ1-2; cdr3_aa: CASSVTGDPSNYGYTF; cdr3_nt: TGTGCCAGCAGCGTGACAGGGGACCCCTCTAACTATGGCTACACCTTC
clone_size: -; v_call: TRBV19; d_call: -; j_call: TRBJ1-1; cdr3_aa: CASSYLQGGNAEAFF; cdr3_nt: TGTGCCAGTAGTTACCTCCAGGGTGGGAACGCTGAAGCTTTCTTT
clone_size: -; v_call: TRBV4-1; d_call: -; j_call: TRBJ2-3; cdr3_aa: CASSQGPQGSTDTQYF; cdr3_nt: TGCGCCAGCAGCCAAGGTCCCCAGGGTAGCACAGATACGCAGTATTTT
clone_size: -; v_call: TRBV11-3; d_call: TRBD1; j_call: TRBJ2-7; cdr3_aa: CASSLGGRDRTYEQYF; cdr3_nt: TGTGCCAGCAGCTTAGGGGGGCGGGACAGGACCTACGAGCAGTACTTC
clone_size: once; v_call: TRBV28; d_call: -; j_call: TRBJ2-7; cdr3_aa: CASRLNRGGSYEQYF; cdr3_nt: TGTGCCAGCAGATTAAACAGGGGGGGCTCCTACGAGCAGTACTTC
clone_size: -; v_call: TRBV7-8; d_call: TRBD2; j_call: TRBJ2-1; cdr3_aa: CASSLAGLAGYNEQFF; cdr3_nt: TGTGCCAGCAGCTTAGCAGGGTTAGCGGGCTACAATGAGCAGTTCTTC
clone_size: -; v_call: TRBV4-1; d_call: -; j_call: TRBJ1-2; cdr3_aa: CASSQDSLPANYGYTF; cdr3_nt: TGCGCCAGCAGCCAAGATAGTCTCCCGGCTAACTATGGCTACACCTTC
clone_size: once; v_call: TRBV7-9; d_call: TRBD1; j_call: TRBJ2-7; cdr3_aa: CASSPRDRGYEQYF; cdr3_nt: TGTGCCAGCAGCCCCCGGGACAGGGGTTACGAGCAGTACTTC
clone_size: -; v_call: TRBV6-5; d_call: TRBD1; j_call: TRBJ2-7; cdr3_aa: CASSYRDRGPDEQYF; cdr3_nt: TGTGCCAGCAGTTACCGAGACAGGGGTCCCGACGAGCAGTACTTC
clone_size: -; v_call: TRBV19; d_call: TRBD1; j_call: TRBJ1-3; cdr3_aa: CASSIGGQFSSGNTIYF; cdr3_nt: TGTGCCAGTAGTATAGGGGGACAGTTCTCGTCTGGAAACACCATATATTTT
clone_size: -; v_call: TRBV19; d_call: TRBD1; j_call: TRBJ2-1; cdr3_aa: CASTLGTGGYNEQFF; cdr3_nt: TGTGCCAGTACATTGGGGACAGGGGGATACAATGAGCAGTTCTTC